This T cell receptor beta chain was retrieved from a study of CD8 T cells in ankylosing spondylitis. This clonotype came up many times. TCRdb reprocessed the 5' RACE reads with MiXCR, giving one entry per CDR3 protein. The table includes about 160,000 distinct CDR3 sequences, about 17% detected once. CDR3 length: 14 amino acids. V trimming: 10 bases; J trimming: 7 bases; junction bases outside the gene matches: 14. Per the germline V gene, CDR1 is WNHNN and CDR2 is SYGVQD (reference sequence). This sequence joins TRBV10-1 and TRBJ2-7; 9 bases line up with TRBD1. Sequenced: blood, either unsorted or a sorted T cell fraction (not recorded which). The clonotype originates from a male donor with ankylosing spondylitis or in good health (not recorded which). Here the CDR3 reads CANIPGQGVSEQYF. The CDR3, as DNA: TGCGCCAATATACCGGGACAGGGTGTTTCGGAGCAGTACTTC.